This T cell receptor (beta chain) was sequenced during a study of T cell responses to AZD1222 COVID-19 vaccine. Sequenced by immunoSEQ multiplex PCR; TCRdb stores in-frame clones only, minus some. The sample is made up of about 140,000 clones, and the top ten hold 2% to 2.5% of it. Remarks on this clone: Its antigen is currently unknown.

V gave up 5 bases and J gave up 6 bases, with 10 bases separating them. Per germline, CDR1 MNHEY and CDR2 SVGAGI. The length of the CDR3 is 13 residues. Findings and caveats of the study: Once two AZD1222 doses were given, Spike-specific TCR breadth and depth went up. Nearly half of spike-specific TCRs reportedly go after variant regions that carry no mutations. Of the AZD1222 recipients, only 5 or 6 were seropositive at baseline. Donors in the cohort were predominantly white British and more often female, and clonal diversity was possibly underestimated.

The TCR was taken from an adult in good health. The genes are TRBV6-5 and TRBJ1-4; D gene unclear. Specimen: peripheral blood. Here the CDR3 reads CASSMGFDEKLFF. In DNA form, the CDR3 reads TGTGCCAGCAGTATGGGTTTTGATGAAAAACTGTTTTTT.